The clone carrying this T cell receptor beta chain was observed a single time. This specimen comes from a study of blood T cell repertoires in COVID-19. Study-level background: The United States, Italy and Spain supplied acute and convalescent COVID-19 samples.

Germline V gives CDR1 SGHTA, CDR2 FQGNSA. V shed 4 bases and J 4 bases; nucleotides not matched to a gene: 7. The CDR3 runs 15 residues. Here immunoSEQ multiplex PCR was the method, and the copy in TCRdb shows in-frame clones only, minus some. The table includes some 210,000 clones, 80% to 90% detected once. This sequence originates from a human donor in a cohort sampled during active COVID-19. The chain combines TRBV7-2 with TRBJ2-5; 9 nucleotides line up with TRBD2. Sequenced input: peripheral blood. The CDR3: CASSSDLSGRETQYF. In DNA, the CDR3 is TGTGCCAGCAGCTCTGACCTTAGCGGGAGAGAGACCCAGTACTTC.